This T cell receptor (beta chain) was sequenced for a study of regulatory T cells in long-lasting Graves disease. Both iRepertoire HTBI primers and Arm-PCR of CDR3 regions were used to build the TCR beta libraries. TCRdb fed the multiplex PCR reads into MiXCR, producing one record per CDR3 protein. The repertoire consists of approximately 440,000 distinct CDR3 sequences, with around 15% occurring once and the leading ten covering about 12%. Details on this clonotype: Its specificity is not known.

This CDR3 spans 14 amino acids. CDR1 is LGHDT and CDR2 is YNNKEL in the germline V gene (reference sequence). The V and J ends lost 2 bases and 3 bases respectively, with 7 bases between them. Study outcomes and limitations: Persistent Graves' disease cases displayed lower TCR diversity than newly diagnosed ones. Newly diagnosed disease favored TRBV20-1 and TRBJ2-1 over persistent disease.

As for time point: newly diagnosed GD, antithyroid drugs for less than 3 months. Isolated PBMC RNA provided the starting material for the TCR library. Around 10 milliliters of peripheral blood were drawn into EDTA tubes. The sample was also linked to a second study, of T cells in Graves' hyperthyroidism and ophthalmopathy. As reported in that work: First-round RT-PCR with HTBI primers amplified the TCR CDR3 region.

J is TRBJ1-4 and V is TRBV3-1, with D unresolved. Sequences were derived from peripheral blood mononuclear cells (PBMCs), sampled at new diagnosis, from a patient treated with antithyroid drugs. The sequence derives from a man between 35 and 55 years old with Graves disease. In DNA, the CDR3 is TGTGCCAGCAGCCAACTAAATCCTAATGAAAAACTGTTTTTT. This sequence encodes CASSQLNPNEKLFF.